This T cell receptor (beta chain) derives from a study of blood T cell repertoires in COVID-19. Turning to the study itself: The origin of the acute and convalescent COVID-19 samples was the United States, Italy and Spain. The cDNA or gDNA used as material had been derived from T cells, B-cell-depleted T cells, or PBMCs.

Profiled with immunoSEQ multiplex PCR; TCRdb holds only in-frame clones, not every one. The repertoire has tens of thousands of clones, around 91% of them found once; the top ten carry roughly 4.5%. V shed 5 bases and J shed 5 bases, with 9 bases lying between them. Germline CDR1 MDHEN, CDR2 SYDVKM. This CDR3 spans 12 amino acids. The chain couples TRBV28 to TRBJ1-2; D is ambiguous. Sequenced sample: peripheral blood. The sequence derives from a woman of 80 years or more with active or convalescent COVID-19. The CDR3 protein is CASSPTRYGYTF. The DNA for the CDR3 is TGTGCCAGCAGTCCCACCAGATATGGCTACACCTTC.